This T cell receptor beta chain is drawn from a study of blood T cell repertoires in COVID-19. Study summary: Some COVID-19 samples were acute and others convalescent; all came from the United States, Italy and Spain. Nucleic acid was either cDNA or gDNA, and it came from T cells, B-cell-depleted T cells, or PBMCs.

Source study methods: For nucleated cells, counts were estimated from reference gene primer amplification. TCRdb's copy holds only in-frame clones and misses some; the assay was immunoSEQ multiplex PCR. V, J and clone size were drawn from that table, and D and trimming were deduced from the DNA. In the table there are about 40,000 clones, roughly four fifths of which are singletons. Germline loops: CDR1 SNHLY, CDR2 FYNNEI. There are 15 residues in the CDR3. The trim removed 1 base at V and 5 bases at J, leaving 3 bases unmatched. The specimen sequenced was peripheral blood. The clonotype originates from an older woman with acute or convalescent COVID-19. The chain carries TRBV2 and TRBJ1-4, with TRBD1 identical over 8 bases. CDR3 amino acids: CASSEGGTGNEKLFF. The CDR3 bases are TGTGCCAGCAGTGAAGGCGGGACAGGAAATGAAAAACTGTTTTTT.